The clone carrying this TCR beta chain was counted many times. Its antigen is unknown. TCRdb ran MiXCR on the 5' RACE reads and lists one entry per CDR3 protein. The sample has around 490,000 distinct CDR3 sequences, 20% to 25% seen once; the top ten hold about 0.48%. This sample was included in a study of identical twins. Regarding the study as a whole: For out-of-frame beta sequences, excess twin sharing was weaker.

This same sample was also part of a study on yellow fever vaccine responses in identical twins.

Sequencing was performed on CD4+ T cells sorted from blood. The receptor's source is a woman aged 18 to 35 in good health.

As DNA, the CDR3 is TGCGCCAGCAGCAGGGACAGGGTAGGCACTGAAGCTTTCTTT. This translates into CASSRDRVGTEAFF. This chain joins TRBV5-1 and TRBJ1-1, with 9 bases identical to TRBD1. Per the germline V gene, CDR1 is SGHRS and CDR2 is YFSETQ. Germline trimming cut 4 bases from V and 4 bases from J; bases unmatched to any gene: 5. The CDR3 runs 14 residues. The whole variable domain, remainder taken from reference TRBV5-1 and TRBJ1-1, is KAGVTQTPRYLIKTRGQQVTLSCSPISGHRSVSWYQQTPGQGLQFLFEYFSETQRNKGNFPGRFSGRQFSNSRSEMNVSTLELGDSALYLCASSRDRVGTEAFFGQGTRLTVV.